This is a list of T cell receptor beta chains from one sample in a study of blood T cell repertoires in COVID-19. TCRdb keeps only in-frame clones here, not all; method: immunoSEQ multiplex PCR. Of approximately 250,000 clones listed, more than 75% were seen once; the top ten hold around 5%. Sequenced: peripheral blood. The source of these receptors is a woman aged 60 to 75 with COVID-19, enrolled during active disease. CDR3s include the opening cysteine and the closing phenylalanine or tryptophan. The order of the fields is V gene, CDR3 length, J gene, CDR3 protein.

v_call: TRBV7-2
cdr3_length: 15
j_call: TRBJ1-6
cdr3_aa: CASSLEKGFWSPLHF

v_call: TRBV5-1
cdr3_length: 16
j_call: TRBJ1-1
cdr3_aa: CASSFRVGAARTEAFF

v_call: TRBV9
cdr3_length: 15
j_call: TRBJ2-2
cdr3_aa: CASSPSGGNTGELFF

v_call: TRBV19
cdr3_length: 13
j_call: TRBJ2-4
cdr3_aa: CASSRGAKNIQYF

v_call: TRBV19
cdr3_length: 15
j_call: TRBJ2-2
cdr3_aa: CASRRQGANTGELFF

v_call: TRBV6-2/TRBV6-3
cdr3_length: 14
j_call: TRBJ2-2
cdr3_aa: CASSWTGGSGELFF

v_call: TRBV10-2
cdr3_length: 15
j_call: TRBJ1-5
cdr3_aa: CASSPTGASNQPQHF

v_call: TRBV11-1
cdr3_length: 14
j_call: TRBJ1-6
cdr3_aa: CASSIRTGNSPLHF

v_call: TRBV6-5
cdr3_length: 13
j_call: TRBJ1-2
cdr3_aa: CASSIGGGYGYTF

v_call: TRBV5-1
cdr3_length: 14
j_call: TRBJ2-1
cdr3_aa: CASSSRAGDNEQFF

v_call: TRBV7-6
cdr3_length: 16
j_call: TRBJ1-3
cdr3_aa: CASSLGASRSGNTIYF

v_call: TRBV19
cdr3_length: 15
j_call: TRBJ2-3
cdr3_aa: CASSIGPSATDTQYF

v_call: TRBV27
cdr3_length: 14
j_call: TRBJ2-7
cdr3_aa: CASSSRLGPYEQYF

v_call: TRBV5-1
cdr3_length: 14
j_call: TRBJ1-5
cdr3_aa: CASSLGQSQGPQHF

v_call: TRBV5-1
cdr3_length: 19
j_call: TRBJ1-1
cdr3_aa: CASSLQEARTGMFGLEAFF

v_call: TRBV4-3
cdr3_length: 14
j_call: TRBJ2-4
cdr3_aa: CASSYDRGKNIQYF

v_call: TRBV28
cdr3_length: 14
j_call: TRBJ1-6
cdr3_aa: CASSFPRGGSPLHF

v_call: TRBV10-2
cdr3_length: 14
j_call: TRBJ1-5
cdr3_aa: CASSDRGWYQPQHF

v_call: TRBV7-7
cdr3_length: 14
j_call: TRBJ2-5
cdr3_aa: CASSLAGGQETQYF

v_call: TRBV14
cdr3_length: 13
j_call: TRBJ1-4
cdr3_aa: CASSQVNGGKLFF

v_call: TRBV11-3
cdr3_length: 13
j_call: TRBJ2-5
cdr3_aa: CASSAGRVETQYF

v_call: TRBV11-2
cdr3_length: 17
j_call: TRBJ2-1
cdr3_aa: CASSPSLAGEHYNEQFF

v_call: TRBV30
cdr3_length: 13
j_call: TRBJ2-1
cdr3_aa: CAWSVLPSGEQFF

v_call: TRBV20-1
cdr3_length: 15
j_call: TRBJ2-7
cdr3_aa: CSASPPSGSSYEQYF

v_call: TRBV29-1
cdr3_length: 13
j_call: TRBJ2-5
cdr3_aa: CSVLGAGGETQYF

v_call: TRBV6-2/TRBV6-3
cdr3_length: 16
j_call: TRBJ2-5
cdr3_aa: CASSPRGSSGRETQYF

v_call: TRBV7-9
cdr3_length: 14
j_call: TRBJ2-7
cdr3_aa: CASSLRTSIYEQYF

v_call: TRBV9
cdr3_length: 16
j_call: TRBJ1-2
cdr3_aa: CASSVESRISNYGYTF

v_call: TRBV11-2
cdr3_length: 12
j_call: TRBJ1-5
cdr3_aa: CAVYRGRQPQHF

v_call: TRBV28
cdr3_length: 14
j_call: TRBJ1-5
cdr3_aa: CASSLLNSNQPQHF

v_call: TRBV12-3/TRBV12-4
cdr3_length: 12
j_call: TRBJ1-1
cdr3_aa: CASSRDRAEAFF

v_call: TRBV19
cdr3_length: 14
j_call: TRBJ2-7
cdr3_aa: CASSNGLAGGPENF

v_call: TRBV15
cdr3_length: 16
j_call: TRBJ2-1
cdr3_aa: CATSRDRGSSYNEQFF

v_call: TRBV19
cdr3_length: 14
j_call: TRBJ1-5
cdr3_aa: CATRRGAGNQPQHF

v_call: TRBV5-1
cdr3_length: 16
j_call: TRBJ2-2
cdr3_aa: CASSPKGTGGPGELFF

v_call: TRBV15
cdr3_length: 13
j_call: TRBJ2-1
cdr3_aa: CATSRVVQGEQFF

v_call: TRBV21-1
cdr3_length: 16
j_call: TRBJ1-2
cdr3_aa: CASSEQGTERSYGYTF

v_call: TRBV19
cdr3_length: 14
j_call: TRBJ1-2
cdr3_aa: CASSPRTADYGYTF

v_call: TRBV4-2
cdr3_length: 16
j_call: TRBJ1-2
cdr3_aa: CASSQVGGQANYGYTF

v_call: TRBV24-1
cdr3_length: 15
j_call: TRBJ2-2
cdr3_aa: CATEPGGGYTGELFF

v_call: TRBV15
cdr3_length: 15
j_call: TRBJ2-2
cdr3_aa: CATSRSGRTTGELFF

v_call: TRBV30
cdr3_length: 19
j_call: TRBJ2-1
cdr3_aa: CARGKDSLAGAHLYNEQFF

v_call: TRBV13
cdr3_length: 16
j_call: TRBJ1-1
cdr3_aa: CASSRKTGPVNTEAFF